This T cell receptor beta chain was observed in a study of blood T cell repertoires in COVID-19. Seattle-derived patients entered the study during active infection and were followed longitudinally. The V gene end was trimmed by 5 bases and the J gene end by 2 bases; junction bases not matched to a gene: 8. The CDR3 has 15 residues. CDR1 MNHEY and CDR2 SMNVEV come from the germline V gene (reference sequence). Methods used by the authors: Amplified reference gene primers provided the basis for estimating nucleated cell counts. Using immunoSEQ multiplex PCR, the repertoire was profiled, and TCRdb retains in-frame clones only, with some absent. From that table come the V and J calls and clone size; the DNA was used to work out D and trimming. The sample shows roughly 90,000 clones, approximately 85% of them seen only once.

Sample: peripheral blood. The genes are TRBV27 and TRBJ1-2, with 7 bases fitting TRBD1. The source of this sequence is an elderly woman with COVID-19, enrolled during active disease. The CDR3 here is CASSLTGRANYGYTF. The CDR3 coding sequence is TGTGCCAGCAGTCTGACAGGGCGCGCAAACTATGGCTACACCTTC.